This T cell receptor (beta chain) was captured by sequencing in a study of PD-1 blockade in classical Hodgkin lymphoma. Whole-study findings and limits: Relative to healthy donors, newly diagnosed patients reportedly had lower baseline TCR diversity, which was reported as lower still in relapsed/refractory patients. Some patients began nivolumab under 1 year after ASCT. These patients were excluded from later analyses.

Germline V gene lookup returns CDR1 SGDLS and CDR2 YYNGEE. This CDR3 comprises 12 residues. The germline V and J ends were trimmed by 7 bases and 1 base, with 9 bases remaining between them. Note on this clone: Its antigen remains unidentified.

Sequencing was performed with immunoSEQ multiplex PCR; in TCRdb, only in-frame clones are kept and a portion is missing. The sample has about 93,000 clones, approximately 80% seen once. Relapse was seen in all patients after autologous stem cell transplantation, and brentuximab vedotin exposure was variable. Progressive disease, partial response or complete response was each patient's best response. The clonotype comes from a human donor with classical Hodgkin lymphoma. The chain employs TRBV9 and TRBJ2-7; D is ambiguous. Sequencing was performed on peripheral blood mononuclear cells (PBMCs), taken before the second cycle of nivolumab. This chain's CDR3 is CASLHRSYEQYF. Here the CDR3 DNA reads TGTGCCAGCCTCCATAGATCCTACGAGCAGTACTTC.